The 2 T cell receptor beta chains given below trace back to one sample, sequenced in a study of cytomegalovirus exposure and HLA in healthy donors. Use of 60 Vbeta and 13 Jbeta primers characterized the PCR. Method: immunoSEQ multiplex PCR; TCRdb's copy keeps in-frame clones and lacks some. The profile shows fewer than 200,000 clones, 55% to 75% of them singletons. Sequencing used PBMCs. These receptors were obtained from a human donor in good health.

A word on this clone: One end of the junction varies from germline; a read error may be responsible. CDR3 coding DNA: TGTGCTAGCAGCCATGGGGGGGGCCTCAATGAGCAGTTCTTC. Residues: CASSHGGGLNEQFF. V gene TRBV7-7 combines with J gene TRBJ2-1, with D possibly being TRBD2 (7 bases). Germline values: CDR1 SSHAT, CDR2 FNYEAQ (reference sequence). The CDR3 spans 14 residues.

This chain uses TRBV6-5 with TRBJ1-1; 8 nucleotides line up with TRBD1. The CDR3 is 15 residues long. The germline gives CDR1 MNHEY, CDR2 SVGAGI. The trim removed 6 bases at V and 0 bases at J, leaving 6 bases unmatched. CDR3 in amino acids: CASRIQGVMNTEAFF. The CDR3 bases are TGTGCCAGCAGAATACAGGGGGTCATGAACACTGAAGCTTTCTTT.